This T cell receptor beta chain was sequenced in a study of T cell repertoires in cytomegalovirus infection. Study at large: HLA-B-restricted CMV epitopes that are well studied, plus recently identified HLA-C-restricted ones, were used by the study. Signatures in public TCR beta sequences pointed to both CMV infection and matching HLA type.

Germline CDR1 and CDR2: SNHLY and FYNNEI. The V end lost 6 bases, the J end lost 3 bases, and 9 bases lay between the germline ends. The CDR3 spans 12 residues. In TCRdb, the reads were re-called with MiXCR into one record per CDR3 protein. The sample shows fewer than 200,000 distinct CDR3 sequences, roughly 21% of them seen only once. In regard to this clonotype: Its antigen remains unknown.

Findings and caveats of the study: Carriage of CMV together with the relevant HLA was identifiable through cumulative public TCR beta family frequency. The ex vivo response was dominated by HLA-C-restricted CMV-specific TCR beta clonotypes.

The sequence came from a human donor in good health (CMV status not recorded). Some clones in this sample may be carry-over from other donors' samples. The rearrangement joins TRBV2 to TRBJ2-7; D uncertain. The material was CD8+ T cells from cultured PBMCs, obtained from culture after CMV antigen stimulation. The CDR3 here is CASRSRYYEQYF. The CDR3 DNA follows: TGTGCCAGCAGGTCTCGGTACTACGAGCAGTACTTC. The full variable domain, completed using reference TRBV2 and TRBJ2-7, is EPEVTQTPSHQVTQMGQEVILRCVPISNHLYFYWYRQILGQKVEFLVSFYNNEISEKSEIFDDQFSVERPDGSNFTLKIRSTKLEDSAMYFCASRSRYYEQYFGPGTRLTVT.